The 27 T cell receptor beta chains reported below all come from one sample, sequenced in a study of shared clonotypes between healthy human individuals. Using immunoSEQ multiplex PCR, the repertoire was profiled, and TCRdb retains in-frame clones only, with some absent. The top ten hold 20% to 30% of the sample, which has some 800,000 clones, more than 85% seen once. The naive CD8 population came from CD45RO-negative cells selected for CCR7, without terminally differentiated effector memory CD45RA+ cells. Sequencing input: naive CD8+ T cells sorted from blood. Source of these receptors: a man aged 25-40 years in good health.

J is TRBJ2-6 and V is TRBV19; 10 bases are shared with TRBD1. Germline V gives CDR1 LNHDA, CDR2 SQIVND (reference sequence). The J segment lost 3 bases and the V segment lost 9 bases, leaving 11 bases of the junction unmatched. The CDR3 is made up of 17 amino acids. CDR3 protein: CARSGQGVVCGANVLTF. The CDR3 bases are TGTGCCAGGTCCGGACAGGGGGTTGTGTGTGGGGCCAACGTCCTGACTTTC.

CDR3 amino acids: CASSPLRDRGLDSYEQYF. As DNA, the CDR3 is TGTGCCAGCAGCCCACTACGGGACAGGGGCCTTGACTCCTACGAGCAGTACTTC. The chain couples TRBV11-2 to TRBJ2-7; 10 nucleotides line up with TRBD1. Germline V gene data show CDR1 as SGHAT and CDR2 as FQNNGV. CDR3 length: 18 residues. The V segment lost 5 bases and the J segment 0 bases; nucleotides outside the gene matches: 13.

CDR3 loop: CASSFLAGLYNEQFF. The CDR3 region has the DNA TGTGCCAGCAGTTTCCTAGCGGGTCTCTACAATGAGCAGTTCTTC. The chain carries TRBV28 and TRBJ2-1; 8 bases line up with TRBD2. The V and J ends lost 3 bases and 3 bases, in that order; junction bases with no gene match: 4. Germline V CDR1 and CDR2: MDHEN, SYDVKM. The CDR3 contains 15 residues.

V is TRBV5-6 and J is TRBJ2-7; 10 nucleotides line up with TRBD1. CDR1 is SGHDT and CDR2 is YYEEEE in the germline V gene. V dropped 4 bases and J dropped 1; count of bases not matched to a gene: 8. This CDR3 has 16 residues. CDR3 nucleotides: TGTGCCAGCAGCCTCCGACAGGGGGCTATTTCCTACGAGCAGTACTTC. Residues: CASSLRQGAISYEQYF.

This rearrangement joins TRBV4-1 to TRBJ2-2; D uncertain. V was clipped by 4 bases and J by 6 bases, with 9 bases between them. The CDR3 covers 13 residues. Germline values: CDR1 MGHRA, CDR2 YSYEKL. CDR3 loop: CASSPSIPGELFF. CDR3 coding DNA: TGCGCCAGCAGCCCTTCAATCCCCGGGGAGCTGTTTTTT.

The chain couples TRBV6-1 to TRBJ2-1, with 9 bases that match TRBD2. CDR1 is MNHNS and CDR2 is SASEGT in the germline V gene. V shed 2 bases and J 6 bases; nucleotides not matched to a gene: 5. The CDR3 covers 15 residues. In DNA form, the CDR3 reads TGTGCCAGCAGTGAATATGGCGGGAGGGGCAATGAGCAGTTCTTC. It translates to CASSEYGGRGNEQFF.

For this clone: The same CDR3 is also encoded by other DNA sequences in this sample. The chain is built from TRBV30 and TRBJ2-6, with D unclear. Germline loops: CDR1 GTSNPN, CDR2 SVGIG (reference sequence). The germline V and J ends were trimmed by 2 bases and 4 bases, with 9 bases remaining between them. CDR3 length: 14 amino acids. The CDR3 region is CAWSLDSGANVLTF. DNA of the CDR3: TGTGCCTGGAGTTTGGATAGCGGGGCCAACGTCCTGACTTTC.

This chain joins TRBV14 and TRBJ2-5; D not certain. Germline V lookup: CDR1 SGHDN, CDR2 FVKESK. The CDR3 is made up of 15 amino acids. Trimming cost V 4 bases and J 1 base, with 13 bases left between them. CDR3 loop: CASSRARSSQETQYF. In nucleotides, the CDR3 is TGTGCCAGCAGCCGAGCGAGGTCTTCCCAAGAGACCCAGTACTTC.

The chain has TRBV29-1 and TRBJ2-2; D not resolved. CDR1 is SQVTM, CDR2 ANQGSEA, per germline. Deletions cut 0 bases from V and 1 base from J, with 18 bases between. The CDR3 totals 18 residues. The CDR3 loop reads CSVEDIVDGVGNTGELFF. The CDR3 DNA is TGCAGCGTTGAAGATATTGTCGACGGTGTGGGGAACACCGGGGAGCTGTTTTTT.

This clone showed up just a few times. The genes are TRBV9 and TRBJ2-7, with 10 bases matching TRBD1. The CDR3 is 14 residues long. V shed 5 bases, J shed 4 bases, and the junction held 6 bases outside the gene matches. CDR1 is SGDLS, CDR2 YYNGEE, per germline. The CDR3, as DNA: TGTGCCAGCAGTTTGGGGGGACAGGGGTACGAGCAGTACTTC. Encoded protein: CASSLGGQGYEQYF.

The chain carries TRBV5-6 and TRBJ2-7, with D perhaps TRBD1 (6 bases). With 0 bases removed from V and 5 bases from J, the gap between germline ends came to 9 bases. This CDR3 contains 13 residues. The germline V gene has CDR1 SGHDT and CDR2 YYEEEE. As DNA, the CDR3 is TGTGCCAGCAGCTTGGTGGGGGCGAACGAGCAGTACTTC. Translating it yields CASSLVGANEQYF.

The CDR3 region has the DNA TGCGCCAGCAGCCCGGGTGACAGGGCGATAAACAATGAGCAGTTCTTC. As protein: CASSPGDRAINNEQFF. The chain combines TRBV5-1 with TRBJ2-1; 7 bases are shared with TRBD1. The CDR3 is 16 residues long. Trimming at V came to 4 bases and at J to 5 bases, leaving 12 bases not matched to a gene. CDR1 SGHRS and CDR2 YFSETQ come from the germline V gene.

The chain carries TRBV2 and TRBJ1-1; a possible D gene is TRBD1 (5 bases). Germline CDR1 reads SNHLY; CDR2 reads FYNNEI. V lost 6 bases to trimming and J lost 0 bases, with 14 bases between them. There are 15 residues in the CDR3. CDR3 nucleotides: TGTGCCAGCAGGGAGCCAGGGAGAATGAACACTGAAGCTTTCTTT. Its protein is CASREPGRMNTEAFF. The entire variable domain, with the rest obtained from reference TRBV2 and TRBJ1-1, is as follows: EPEVTQTPSHQVTQMGQEVILRCVPISNHLYFYWYRQILGQKVEFLVSFYNNEISEKSEIFDDQFSVERPDGSNFTLKIRSTKLEDSAMYFCASREPGRMNTEAFFGQGTRLTVV.

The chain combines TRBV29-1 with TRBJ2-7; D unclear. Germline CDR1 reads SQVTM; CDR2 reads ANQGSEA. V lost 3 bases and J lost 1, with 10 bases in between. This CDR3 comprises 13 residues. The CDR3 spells CSVDSGRSYEQYF. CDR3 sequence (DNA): TGCAGCGTTGATTCAGGCAGGTCCTACGAGCAGTACTTC.

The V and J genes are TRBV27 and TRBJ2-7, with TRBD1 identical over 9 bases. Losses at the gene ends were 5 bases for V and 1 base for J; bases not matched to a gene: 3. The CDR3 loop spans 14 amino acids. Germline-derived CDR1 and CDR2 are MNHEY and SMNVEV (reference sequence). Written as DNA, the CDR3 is TGTGCCAGCAGTGCCGGGACAGGGTCCTACGAGCAGTACTTC. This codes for CASSAGTGSYEQYF.

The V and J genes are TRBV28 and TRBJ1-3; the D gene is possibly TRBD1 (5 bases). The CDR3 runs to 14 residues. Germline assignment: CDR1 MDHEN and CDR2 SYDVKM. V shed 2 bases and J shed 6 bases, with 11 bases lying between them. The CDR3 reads CASSLGREVNTIYF. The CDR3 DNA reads TGTGCCAGCAGTTTAGGCAGGGAAGTAAACACCATATATTTT.

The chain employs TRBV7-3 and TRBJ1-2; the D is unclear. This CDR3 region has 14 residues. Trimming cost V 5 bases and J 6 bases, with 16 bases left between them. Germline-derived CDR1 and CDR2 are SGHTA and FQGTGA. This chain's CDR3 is CASSPGPGLNGYTF. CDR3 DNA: TGTGCCAGCAGCCCAGGTCCGGGTTTGAATGGCTACACCTTC. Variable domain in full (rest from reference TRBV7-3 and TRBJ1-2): GAGVSQTPSNKVTEKGKYVELRCDPISGHTALYWYRQSLGQGPEFLIYFQGTGAADDSGLPNDRFFAVRPEGSVSTLKIQRTERGDSAVYLCASSPGPGLNGYTFGSGTRLTVV.

The CDR3 sequence is CASSISGLYQPQHF. The CDR3 DNA is TGTGCCAGTAGTATATCGGGGTTATACCAGCCCCAGCATTTT. The chain carries TRBV19 and TRBJ1-5; D not certain. Trimming took off 2 bases at V and 7 bases at J, with 12 bases between the two ends. The CDR3 spans 14 residues. The germline CDR1 and CDR2 sequences are LNHDA and SQIVND (reference sequence).

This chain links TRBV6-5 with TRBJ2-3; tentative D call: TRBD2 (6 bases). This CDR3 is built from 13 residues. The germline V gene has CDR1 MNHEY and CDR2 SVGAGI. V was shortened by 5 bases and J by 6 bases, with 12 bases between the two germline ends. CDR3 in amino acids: CASSPTSYDTQYF. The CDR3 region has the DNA TGTGCCAGCAGTCCGACTAGTTACGATACGCAGTATTTT.

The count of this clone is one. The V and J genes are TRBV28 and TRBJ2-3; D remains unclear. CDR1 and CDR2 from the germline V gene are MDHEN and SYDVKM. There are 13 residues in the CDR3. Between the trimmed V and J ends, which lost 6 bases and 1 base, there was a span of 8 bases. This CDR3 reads CASSLTRTDTQYF. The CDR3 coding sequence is TGTGCCAGCAGCCTTACCCGCACAGATACGCAGTATTTT.

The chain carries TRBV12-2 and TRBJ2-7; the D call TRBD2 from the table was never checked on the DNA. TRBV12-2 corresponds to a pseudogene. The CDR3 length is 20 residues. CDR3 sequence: CASRLATNRSSGRASYEQYF. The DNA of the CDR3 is TGTGCAAGTCGCTTAGCGACCAACAGGTCTAGCGGGAGGGCCTCGTACGAGCAGTACTTC.

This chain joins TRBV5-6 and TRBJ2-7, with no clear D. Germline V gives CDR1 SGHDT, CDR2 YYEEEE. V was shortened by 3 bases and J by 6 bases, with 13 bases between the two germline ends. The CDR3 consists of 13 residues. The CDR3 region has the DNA TGTGCCAGCAGCTCCACCCGCCGTTCCGAGCAGTACTTC. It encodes CASSSTRRSEQYF.

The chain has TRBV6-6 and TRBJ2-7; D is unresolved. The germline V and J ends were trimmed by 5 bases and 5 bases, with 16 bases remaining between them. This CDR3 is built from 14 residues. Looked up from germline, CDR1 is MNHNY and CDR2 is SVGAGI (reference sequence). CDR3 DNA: TGTGCCAGCAGTGCAGCCATCCTAGGGCACGAGCAGTACTTC. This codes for CASSAAILGHEQYF.

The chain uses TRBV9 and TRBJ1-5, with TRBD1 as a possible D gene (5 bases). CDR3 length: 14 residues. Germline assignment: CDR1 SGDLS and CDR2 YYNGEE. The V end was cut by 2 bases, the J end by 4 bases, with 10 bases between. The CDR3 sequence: CASSVSTGNQPQHF. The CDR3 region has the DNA TGTGCCAGCAGCGTCTCAACAGGTAATCAGCCCCAGCATTTT. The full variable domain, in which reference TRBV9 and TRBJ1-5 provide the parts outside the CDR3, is DSGVTQTPKHLITATGQRVTLRCSPRSGDLSVYWYQQSLDQGLQFLIQYYNGEERAKGNILERFSAQQFPDLHSELNLSSLELGDSALYFCASSVSTGNQPQHFGDGTRLSIL.

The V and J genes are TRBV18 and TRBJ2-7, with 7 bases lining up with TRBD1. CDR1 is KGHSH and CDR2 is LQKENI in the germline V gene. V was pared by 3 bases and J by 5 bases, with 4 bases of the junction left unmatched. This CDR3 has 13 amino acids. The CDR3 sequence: CASSPMDRNEQYF. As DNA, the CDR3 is TGTGCCAGCTCACCCATGGACAGGAACGAGCAGTACTTC.

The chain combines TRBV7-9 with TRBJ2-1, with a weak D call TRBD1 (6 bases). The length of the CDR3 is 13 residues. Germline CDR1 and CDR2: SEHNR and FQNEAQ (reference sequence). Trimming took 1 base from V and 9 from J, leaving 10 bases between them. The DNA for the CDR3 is TGTGCCAGCAGCTTAGAGAGAGGGGGTGAGCAGTTCTTC. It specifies CASSLERGGEQFF.

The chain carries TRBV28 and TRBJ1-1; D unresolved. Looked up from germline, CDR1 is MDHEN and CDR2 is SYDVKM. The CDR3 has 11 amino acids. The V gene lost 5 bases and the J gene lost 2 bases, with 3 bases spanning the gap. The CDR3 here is CASSINTEAFF. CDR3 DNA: TGTGCCAGCAGTATAAACACTGAAGCTTTCTTT.